Listed here is a single T cell receptor beta chain. Its target is not known. The data stem from a study of T cell responses to AZD1222 COVID-19 vaccine. Study-wide points: Donor demographics were predominantly white British with a female majority; clonal diversity may be underestimated. Reports indicate that nearly half of spike-specific TCRs are directed at unmutated variant regions. Repertoires were obtained solely post-peak T cell response.

Sequencing was performed with immunoSEQ multiplex PCR; in TCRdb, only in-frame clones are kept and a portion is missing. The sample yields about 120,000 clones, about 87% seen once. V was trimmed by 4 bases and J by 0 bases, leaving 3 bases between them. Germline V gene sequence: CDR1 LNHNV, CDR2 YYDKDF (reference sequence). The CDR3 covers 13 residues. The sequence came from an adult in good health. This sequence joins TRBV15 and TRBJ2-2; D is undetermined. Material: peripheral blood, obtained on day 0 of AZD1222 vaccination. The DNA of the CDR3 is TGTGCCACCAGCAAAGCGAACACCGGGGAGCTGTTTTTT. It translates to CATSKANTGELFF.